A single sample gave rise to the 17 T cell receptor beta chains below, sequenced in a study of cytomegalovirus exposure and HLA in healthy donors. A multiplex PCR was run with 60 Vbeta primers and 13 Jbeta primers. Assay used: immunoSEQ multiplex PCR; TCRdb lists only in-frame clones, some missing. The sample contains under 200,000 clones, over 70% of which appear only once. Sequencing used PBMCs. Receptors originate from a woman in her thirties or forties in good health and CMV-seropositive.

V and J are TRBV5-1 and TRBJ2-2, with 7 bases matching TRBD1. This CDR3 contains 15 residues. Germline V lookup: CDR1 SGHRS, CDR2 YFSETQ. The J segment lost 0 bases and the V segment lost 4 bases, leaving 3 bases of the junction unmatched. CDR3 residues: CASSGQATNTGELFF. The CDR3 DNA sequence: TGCGCCAGCAGCGGACAGGCTACGAACACCGGGGAGCTGTTTTTT. Full variable domain (remainder filled in from reference TRBV5-1 and TRBJ2-2): KAGVTQTPRYLIKTRGQQVTLSCSPISGHRSVSWYQQTPGQGLQFLFEYFSETQRNKGNFPGRFSGRQFSNSRSEMNVSTLELGDSALYLCASSGQATNTGELFFGEGSRLTVL.

Only a few counts were recorded for this clone. V and J are TRBV29-1 and TRBJ2-3; 7 bases align to TRBD2. Germline V gene lookup returns CDR1 SQVTM and CDR2 ANQGSEA. This CDR3 spans 14 amino acids. V was pared by 6 bases and J by 6 bases, with 12 bases of the junction left unmatched. The CDR3 sequence is CSVGGRLASDTQYF. CDR3 bases: TGCAGCGTGGGAGGGAGACTAGCAAGCGATACGCAGTATTTT.

The V gene is TRBV7-2, the J gene TRBJ2-1; 9 positions match TRBD2. V gave up 5 bases and J gave up 5 bases; unmatched junction bases: 13. The CDR3 extends over 17 amino acids. Germline-derived CDR1 and CDR2 are SGHTA and FQGNSA. CDR3 amino acids: CASSQVLKAGGNNEQFF. The CDR3 bases are TGTGCCAGCAGCCAAGTTTTGAAGGCGGGGGGGAACAATGAGCAGTTCTTC. The variable domain in full, completed from reference TRBV7-2 and TRBJ2-1, reads GAGVSQSPSNKVTEKGKDVELRCDPISGHTALYWYRQSLGQGLEFLIYFQGNSAPDKSGLPSDRFSAERTGGSVSTLTIQRTQQEDSAVYLCASSQVLKAGGNNEQFFGPGTRLTVL.

The rearrangement joins TRBV9 to TRBJ2-1, with D maybe TRBD2 (5 bases). This CDR3 region has 16 residues. Per the germline V gene, CDR1 is SGDLS and CDR2 is YYNGEE. Trimming cost V 0 bases and J 4 bases, with 14 bases left between them. CDR3 in amino acids: CASSVVPGKGYNEQFF. CDR3 coding DNA: TGTGCCAGCAGCGTAGTCCCCGGGAAAGGTTACAATGAGCAGTTCTTC. The full variable domain, completed using reference TRBV9 and TRBJ2-1, is DSGVTQTPKHLITATGQRVTLRCSPRSGDLSVYWYQQSLDQGLQFLIQYYNGEERAKGNILERFSAQQFPDLHSELNLSSLELGDSALYFCASSVVPGKGYNEQFFGPGTRLTVL.

This clone was detected only a few times. The chain employs TRBV19 and TRBJ1-5, with 8 bases fitting TRBD1. The J segment lost 4 bases and the V segment lost 4 bases, leaving 12 bases of the junction unmatched. The germline CDR1 and CDR2 sequences are LNHDA and SQIVND (reference sequence). This CDR3 is built from 17 residues. CDR3 bases: TGTGCCAGTAGTACCCGTAGGACAGGGACCCTTAATCAGCCCCAGCATTTT. It is translated as CASSTRRTGTLNQPQHF.

J is TRBJ2-5 and V is TRBV4-2; TRBD2 aligns across 8 bases. The CDR3 contains 15 residues. With 4 bases clipped from V and 7 bases from J, the junction kept 11 bases outside the gene matches. The V gene's germline CDR1 is LGHNA and CDR2 YNFKEQ. CDR3 region: CASSPYSGGAGTQYF. The CDR3, as DNA: TGTGCCAGCAGCCCTTATTCCGGGGGGGCCGGGACCCAGTACTTC.

This clone was detected a few times. The rearrangement links TRBV11-2 to TRBJ1-3; 8 bases match TRBD1. The CDR3 consists of 17 residues. Germline V gene data show CDR1 as SGHAT and CDR2 as FQNNGV. Trimming removed 1 base from V and 0 bases from J; junction bases left unmatched: 5. The CDR3 is CASSLVPGGSSGNTIYF. DNA for the CDR3: TGTGCCAGCAGCTTAGTCCCAGGGGGCAGCTCTGGAAACACCATATATTTT.

V usage is TRBV5-1 and J usage is TRBJ2-7, with 9 bases aligning to TRBD1. Trimming took 3 bases from V and 0 from J; bases not matched to a gene: 7. The CDR3 length is 16 residues. CDR1 is SGHRS, CDR2 YFSETQ, per germline. CDR3 amino acids: CASSWGQGISSYEQYF. The CDR3 coding sequence is TGCGCCAGCAGCTGGGGACAGGGAATTAGCTCCTACGAGCAGTACTTC.

J is TRBJ2-3 and V is TRBV6-6, with 10 bases fitting TRBD2. Germline V gene data show CDR1 as MNHNY and CDR2 as SVGAGI (reference sequence). The CDR3 runs to 14 residues. J was trimmed by 6 bases and V by 7 bases; bases with no gene match: 7. The DNA of the CDR3 is TGTGCCAGCATTCCTAGCGGGGGAGGGGATACGCAGTATTTT. Protein product: CASIPSGGGDTQYF.

The gene calls are TRBV7-9 and TRBJ2-6; perhaps TRBD2 as D (6 bases). The CDR3 contains 15 residues. The V gene's germline CDR1 is SEHNR and CDR2 FQNEAQ (reference sequence). V shed 5 bases and J shed 5 bases, with 13 bases lying between them. The CDR3 is CASSHRGARANVLTF. In nucleotides, the CDR3 is TGTGCCAGCAGCCACCGCGGGGCCCGGGCCAACGTCCTGACTTTC. Full variable domain (outside the CDR3, taken from reference TRBV7-9 and TRBJ2-6): DTGVSQNPRHKITKRGQNVTFRCDPISEHNRLYWYRQTLGQGPEFLTYFQNEAQLEKSRLLSDRFSAERPKGSFSTLEIQRTEQGDSAMYLCASSHRGARANVLTFGAGSRLTVL.

CDR3 DNA: TGCAGGGCCGGGGAACTAGGGAGTGAGCAGTTCTTC. Translated: CRAGELGSEQFF. The genes are TRBV29-1 and TRBJ2-1; D perhaps matches TRBD2 (5 bases). CDR1 is SQVTM, CDR2 ANQGSEA, per germline. This CDR3 has 12 amino acids.

About this clone itself: Sequence at one end of the junction differs from germline and may be a read error. The chain uses TRBV4-1 and TRBJ1-4; a possible D gene is TRBD1 (6 bases). The V gene's germline CDR1 is MGHRA and CDR2 YSYEKL. The CDR3 totals 17 residues. CDR3 nucleotide sequence: TGCGCCAGCAGCGAAGAGGGGACCGGGACACTCAATGAAAAACTGTTTTTT. As protein: CASSEEGTGTLNEKLFF.

Only one count was recorded for this clone. The chain carries TRBV5-3 and TRBJ2-1; weak D call: TRBD2 (5 bases). TRBV5-3 is assigned to the ORF class and has an uncertain function. V was clipped by 4 bases and J by 7 bases, with 21 bases between them. This CDR3 is 16 amino acids long. CDR3 residues: CARSHLFGLGKNEQFF. CDR3 DNA: TGTGCCAGAAGCCATCTTTTCGGACTGGGGAAAAATGAGCAGTTCTTC.

This rearrangement joins TRBV9 to TRBJ1-4, with 9 bases fitting TRBD1. This CDR3 has 15 amino acids. Germline assignment: CDR1 SGDLS and CDR2 YYNGEE. V trimming: 0 bases; J trimming: 5 bases; junction bases outside the gene matches: 2. CDR3 nucleotides: TGTGCCAGCAGCGTAGGTGGGACAGGGAATGAAAAACTGTTTTTT. The encoded protein is CASSVGGTGNEKLFF.

Concerning this clone: One end of the junction fails to match germline, which may point to a read error. The V call is TRBV10-3, the J call TRBJ1-2; D ambiguous. Germline CDR1 and CDR2: ENHRY and SYGVKD. The CDR3 runs 14 residues. CDR3 residues: CAISESTVNFGYTF. CDR3 bases: TGTGCCATCAGTGAGTCCACTGTTAACTTTGGCTACACCTTC.

The chain joins TRBV5-6 to TRBJ1-2; TRBD1 matches 7 bases. CDR1 SGHDT and CDR2 YYEEEE come from the germline V gene. Germline trimming cut 6 bases from V and 0 bases from J; bases unmatched to any gene: 8. The CDR3 spans 15 residues. The CDR3 DNA reads TGTGCCAGCACCCCCGGGGACAGAACTAACTATGGCTACACCTTC. Protein: CASTPGDRTNYGYTF.

The chain is built from TRBV7-6 and TRBJ1-1, with D hard to call. From germline, CDR1 is SGHVS and CDR2 FNYEAQ. Trimming pared 10 bases from V and 0 bases from J, leaving 12 bases between. This CDR3 comprises 13 residues. The CDR3 nucleotides read TGTGCCACGTCTTGGGCCCTGAACACTGAAGCTTTCTTT. It is translated as CATSWALNTEAFF.